Shown below are 26 T cell receptor beta chains from a single sample sequenced in a study of T cells expressing NK-cell markers. From the 5' RACE reads, TCRdb lists one entry per CDR3 protein and no DNA. The table lists some 140,000 distinct CDR3 sequences. The sequencing input was blood T cells: a sorted CD56 or NKG2C T cell subset, CD4+ or CD8+ T cells, or bulk PBMC T cells (not recorded which). The receptors originated from a woman aged 50 to 65 in good health.

V usage is TRBV12-3 or TRBV12-4 and J usage is TRBJ2-1; TCRdb selects TRBD2, and the lack of DNA leaves this call unchecked. The CDR3 is made up of 19 amino acids. The CDR3 region is CASRLGTSGSGAPYNEQFF.

This chain links TRBV12-3 or TRBV12-4 with TRBJ1-2. The CDR3 covers 15 residues. CDR3 sequence reads: CASRTTDYPFYGYTF.

The rearrangement uses TRBV29-1 and TRBJ2-7; TCRdb's D call, TRBD2, is unchecked because there is no DNA. The CDR3 runs to 12 residues. Per germline, CDR1 SQVTM and CDR2 ANQGSEA. This CDR3 reads CSVGISGYEQYF.

This chain joins TRBV5-6 and TRBJ2-3; without DNA, the TCRdb call of TRBD2 cannot be checked. Germline CDR1 reads SGHDT; CDR2 reads YYEEEE. There are 18 residues in the CDR3. CDR3 protein: CASSFSLAAIPGTDTQYF.

The J gene is TRBJ1-1, the V gene TRBV7-9; TCRdb lists TRBD1, though no DNA is available to test this call. The CDR3 is made up of 13 amino acids. Germline CDR1 and CDR2: SEHNR and FQNEAQ (reference sequence). The CDR3 loop reads CASSLVGTHDAFF.

V usage is TRBV7-9 and J usage is TRBJ2-1; the TRBD2 assignment by TCRdb is unverifiable without DNA. CDR3 size: 14 residues. Germline V gene sequence: CDR1 SEHNR, CDR2 FQNEAQ (reference sequence). The CDR3 sequence is CASSPQRIYNEQFF.

The chain carries TRBV5-1 and TRBJ2-7; TCRdb indicates TRBD2, and absent DNA this call remains unverified. This CDR3 region has 15 residues. CDR1 SGHRS and CDR2 YFSETQ come from the germline V gene. This CDR3 reads CASSLLAGPTYEQYF.

The rearrangement joins TRBV27 to TRBJ2-5; TCRdb reports TRBD2, a call that lacks DNA to check it against. This CDR3 has 15 amino acids. In germline, CDR1 is MNHEY, CDR2 SMNVEV (reference sequence). The CDR3 sequence: CASSDLGEPKETQYF.

V gene TRBV7-9 combines with J gene TRBJ1-1; TCRdb gives TRBD1 as the D gene, but with no DNA this cannot be confirmed. The germline V gene has CDR1 SEHNR and CDR2 FQNEAQ (reference sequence). The length of the CDR3 is 13 residues. CDR3 sequence reads: CASSLARVTEAFF.

The chain links TRBV12-3 or TRBV12-4 to TRBJ2-1. This CDR3 is built from 16 residues. CDR3 loop: CASSFRAQHSYNEQFF.

The chain combines TRBV12-3 or TRBV12-4 with TRBJ2-3; the D call from TCRdb, TRBD2, cannot be confirmed without DNA. CDR3 length: 14 residues. CDR3 region: CATKDYTHTDTQYF.

The chain uses TRBV7-2 and TRBJ2-1; TCRdb's D call of TRBD1 is untestable without DNA. CDR1 SGHTA and CDR2 FQGNSA come from the germline V gene. The CDR3 is made up of 11 amino acids. CDR3: CASTRDTEQFF.

The chain has TRBV27 and TRBJ1-1; the D call from TCRdb, TRBD1, cannot be confirmed without DNA. CDR3 length equals 15 residues. From germline, CDR1 is MNHEY and CDR2 SMNVEV (reference sequence). The CDR3 loop reads CASSLARGPGTEAFF.

CDR3 protein: CATSPYRSYGYTF. This sequence joins TRBV6-5 and TRBJ1-2; checking the TCRdb D call of TRBD1 is not possible without DNA. This CDR3 has 13 residues. Germline values: CDR1 MNHEY, CDR2 SVGAGI.

The rearrangement links TRBV25-1 to TRBJ1-3. Germline CDR1 is MGHDK and CDR2 is SYGVNS. The CDR3 spans 14 residues. This CDR3 is CPEKGRSSGNTIYF.

The genes are TRBV7-9 and TRBJ1-2. Germline assignment: CDR1 SEHNR and CDR2 FQNEAQ (reference sequence). There are 17 residues in the CDR3. This CDR3 reads CASSSSLEDPPSYGYTF.

The chain carries TRBV6-5 and TRBJ1-2; absent DNA, TCRdb's TRBD1 call cannot be checked. There are 17 residues in the CDR3. Germline V CDR1 and CDR2: MNHEY, SVGAGI. This CDR3 is CASSYEFEGVISYGYTF.

This chain uses TRBV7-2 with TRBJ1-2; TCRdb returns TRBD1, unconfirmable since there is no DNA. The CDR3 has 15 amino acids. Germline V gives CDR1 SGHTA, CDR2 FQGNSA. The CDR3 sequence: CASTLHTGQGGGYTF.

V usage is TRBV11-3 and J usage is TRBJ2-3; absent DNA, TCRdb's TRBD2 call cannot be checked. Germline CDR1 is SGHNT and CDR2 is YENEEA. This CDR3 has 15 amino acids. The CDR3 here is CASKRREGLRDTQYF.

The gene calls are TRBV25-1 and TRBJ2-7. The CDR3 sequence is 12 residues long. Germline assignment: CDR1 MGHDK and CDR2 SYGVNS. CDR3 amino acids: CASSEYSYEQYF.

The chain couples TRBV5-1 to TRBJ1-6; TCRdb's assignment of TRBD1 cannot be checked, as there is no DNA. Germline V gene data show CDR1 as SGHRS and CDR2 as YFSETQ. The CDR3 consists of 15 residues. The CDR3 sequence is CASSPRDQRNSPLHF. Together with reference TRBV5-1 and TRBJ1-6, the CDR3 gives the full variable domain: KAGVTQTPRYLIKTRGQQVTLSCSPISGHRSVSWYQQTPGQGLQFLFEYFSETQRNKGNFPGRFSGRQFSNSRSEMNVSTLELGDSALYLCASSPRDQRNSPLHFGNGTRLTVT.

The chain links TRBV6-1 to TRBJ2-1; the D gene TCRdb calls, TRBD2, cannot be checked with no DNA. CDR1 is MNHNS and CDR2 is SASEGT in the germline V gene. The CDR3 contains 14 residues. Here the CDR3 reads CASLRDPLGNEQFF.

This chain connects TRBV5-1 to TRBJ2-1; TCRdb's assignment of TRBD2 cannot be checked, as there is no DNA. This CDR3 region has 19 residues. Germline V lookup: CDR1 SGHRS, CDR2 YFSETQ. CDR3 in amino acids: CASSLKGASGSLSDNEQFF.

This sequence joins TRBV7-9 and TRBJ2-7; absent DNA, TCRdb's TRBD1 call cannot be checked. The CDR3 contains 12 residues. Per the germline V gene, CDR1 is SEHNR and CDR2 is FQNEAQ (reference sequence). This CDR3 is CASSLGGGEQYF.

The gene calls are TRBV7-9 and TRBJ2-5; TCRdb selects TRBD2, and the lack of DNA leaves this call unchecked. The CDR3 covers 16 residues. Per the germline V gene, CDR1 is SEHNR and CDR2 is FQNEAQ (reference sequence). The CDR3 is CASSLNLAGEHKTQYF.

V gene TRBV15 combines with J gene TRBJ2-2. In germline, CDR1 is LNHNV, CDR2 YYDKDF (reference sequence). The CDR3 contains 15 residues. The CDR3 sequence: CATSRTQSGTGELFF.